This T cell receptor beta chain derives from a study of blood T cell repertoires in COVID-19 (dated by TCRdb to the early 2020s). About the full investigation: Samples from collaborators originated in the United States, Italy and Spain and spanned both the acute and convalescent phases of COVID-19. Where HLA class I and class II types were available, the types were taken from metadata supplied by the sample provider, not from assay-based typing. Deeply sampled blood TCRbeta repertoires from subjects exposed to, actively infected with, or recovered from COVID-19 were included in the dataset. The material from the prospective study consisted of cDNA or gDNA derived from T cells, B-cell-depleted T cells, or PBMCs. A freely available public database, intended as a resource for researchers studying the immune response to SARS-CoV-2, is where the repertoires were released. The samples were drawn from two sources: the first 160 participants of the ongoing ImmuneRACE study, and fewer than 1,500 subjects contributed by 6 global collaborators. A de-identified subject ID, COVID-19 status, age in years and sex were almost always included in the sample metadata.

Whole blood was collected in K2EDTA tubes by collaborating institutions according to the institutions' own protocols. Collaborator samples were shipped for TCRbeta analysis as frozen whole blood, isolated PBMCs, or DNA extracted from either sample type. TCRbeta CDR3 regions were amplified from genomic DNA using the immunoSEQ Assay, a bias-controlled multiplex PCR. Per the original workflow: The number of nucleated cells in each sample was estimated from the amplification of reference gene primers within the assay. Sequence reads were collapsed and filtered to measure the absolute abundance of every unique TCRbeta CDR3 rearrangement. For each sample, productive Simpson clonality was calculated as the square root of Simpson's diversity index over productive rearrangements. TCRdb mirrors the immuneACCESS table, restricted to in-frame sequences. Some clones are absent from its copies; in checked studies, under half trace to an unresolved V gene, and the reason for the others is unknown. V and J calls and clone size are as listed in that table; D and trimming were resolved from the DNA. The sample table records about 150,000 clones; 76% of these occur just once. The ten most abundant clones make up more than 3% of the sample.

From a lookup of the germline V gene, CDR1 and CDR2 are SGHTA and FQGTGA. V is reduced by 1 base and J by 3 bases, leaving a spacing of 6 bases between them. Inclusive of the bounding cysteine and phenylalanine, the CDR3 is 13 residues long. CDR3 DNA only is kept here, 39 bases in frame from base 1. This clone was picked up a small number of times. Which antigen it targets is not known. Base qualities are missing; no much larger clone stands one base away. Other DNA sequences of this sample code for an identical CDR3. Broad study findings and their caveats: The quantity of clinical and demographic metadata differed by source and by participant and was supplied without curation.

The sample was peripheral blood. This receptor chain uses TRBV7-3 and TRBJ1-1, with a weak D call of TRBD1 (5 bases match). This receptor was taken from a woman older than 75 with acute or convalescent COVID-19. The CDR3 reads CASSLRGDTEAFF. The DNA sequence reads TGTGCCAGCAGCTTAAGGGGGGACACTGAAGCTTTCTTT.